This T cell receptor (beta chain) derives from a study of post-analysis software for immune sequencing data. Study-wide context: Relapsing-remitting, secondary progressive and progressive-relapsing multiple sclerosis courses were included. Whole-study results and caveats: With F measure, samples from one preparation batch clustered together strongly. Normalized Chao1 diversity was significantly lower in multiple sclerosis patients than in controls. Patients carried a few TRBV segments more frequently than controls did, and TRBV5-6, TRBV5-1 and TRBV20-1 were among them.

With regard to this clonotype: Its antigen is not identified.

This CDR3 region has 15 residues. Germline V gene lookup returns CDR1 WSHSY and CDR2 SAAADI. Deletions cut 2 bases from V and 11 bases from J, with 21 bases between. Every TCR beta cDNA library bore unique molecular identifiers. When about 1 to 11 million T cells were used, they gave about 540,000 cDNA molecules. TCRdb re-derived calls from the PCR reads in MiXCR, one entry per CDR3 protein. The sample lists roughly 670,000 distinct CDR3 sequences, 59% occurring once. The chain has TRBV10-2 and TRBJ2-5; a weak D match, TRBD2 (6 bases). The sequence came from a girl aged 2 to 10 with multiple sclerosis. Sequenced sample: blood. The CDR3 DNA reads as TGCGCCAGCAGTGAGGGGGGAGGCTCCTACAATGAGCAGTACTTC. It translates to CASSEGGGSYNEQYF.